The present entry profiles one T cell receptor beta chain with its context. The data derive from a study of blood T cell repertoires in COVID-19. In the study overall: The United States, Italy and Spain provided the acute and convalescent COVID-19 samples. Nucleic acid was either cDNA or gDNA, and it came from T cells, B-cell-depleted T cells, or PBMCs.

This CDR3 is 14 amino acids long. The trim removed 5 bases at V and 4 bases at J, leaving 8 bases unmatched. Germline assignment: CDR1 SQVTM and CDR2 ANQGSEA. Per the original data handling: The authors estimated nucleated cell counts from reference gene primer amplification. Sequenced by immunoSEQ multiplex PCR; TCRdb stores in-frame clones only, minus some. That table furnishes V, J and clone size, whereas the DNA furnished D and trimming. The table lists about 210,000 clones, roughly four fifths of them singletons. The receptor was derived from a woman between 40 and 55 years old with acute or convalescent COVID-19. The chain is built from TRBV29-1 and TRBJ2-1; 7 nucleotides align to TRBD2. The sample consisted of peripheral blood. CDR3 DNA sequence: TGCAGCGTTTCCCGAGCGGGACCATACAATGAGCAGTTCTTC. This translates into CSVSRAGPYNEQFF.